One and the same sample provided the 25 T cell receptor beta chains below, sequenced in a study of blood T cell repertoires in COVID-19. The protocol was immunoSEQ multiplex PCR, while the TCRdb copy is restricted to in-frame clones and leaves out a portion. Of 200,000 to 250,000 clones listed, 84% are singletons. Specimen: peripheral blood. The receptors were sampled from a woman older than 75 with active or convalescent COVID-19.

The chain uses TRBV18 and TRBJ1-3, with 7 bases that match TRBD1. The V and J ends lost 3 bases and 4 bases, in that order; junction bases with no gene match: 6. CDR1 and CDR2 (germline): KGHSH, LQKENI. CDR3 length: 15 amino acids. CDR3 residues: CASSPPGGRGNTIYF. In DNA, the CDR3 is TGTGCCAGCTCACCCCCAGGGGGGAGAGGAAACACCATATATTTT.

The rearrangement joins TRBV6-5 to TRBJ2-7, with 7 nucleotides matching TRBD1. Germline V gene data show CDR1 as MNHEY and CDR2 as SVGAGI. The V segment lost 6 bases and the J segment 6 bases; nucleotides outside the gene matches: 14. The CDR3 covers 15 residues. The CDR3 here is CASRIAMTGKSEQYF. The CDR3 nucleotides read TGTGCCAGCAGGATTGCCATGACAGGGAAGAGCGAGCAGTACTTC.

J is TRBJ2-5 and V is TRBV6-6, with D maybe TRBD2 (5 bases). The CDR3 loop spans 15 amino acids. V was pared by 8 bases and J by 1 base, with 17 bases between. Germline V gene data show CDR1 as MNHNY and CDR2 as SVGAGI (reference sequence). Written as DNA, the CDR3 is TGTGCCAGCGCGAGGGCCGTCACCCTCCAAGAGACCCAGTACTTC. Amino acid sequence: CASARAVTLQETQYF.

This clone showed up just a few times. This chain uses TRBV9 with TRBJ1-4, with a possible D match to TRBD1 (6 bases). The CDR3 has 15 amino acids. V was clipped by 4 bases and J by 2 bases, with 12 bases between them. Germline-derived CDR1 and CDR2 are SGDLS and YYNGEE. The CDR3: CASSLLTGTNEKLFF. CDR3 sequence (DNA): TGTGCCAGCAGCCTATTAACAGGGACTAATGAAAAACTGTTTTTT.

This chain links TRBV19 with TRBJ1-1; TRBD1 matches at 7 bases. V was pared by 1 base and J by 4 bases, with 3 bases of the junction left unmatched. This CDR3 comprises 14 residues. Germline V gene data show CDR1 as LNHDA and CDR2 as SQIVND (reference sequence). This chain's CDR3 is CASSIGDRTTEAFF. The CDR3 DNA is TGTGCCAGTAGTATAGGGGACAGAACCACTGAAGCTTTCTTT.

The CDR3 DNA is TGTGCCAGCAGCGTAGCCAGCGGACTAACCTACGAGCAGTACTTC. It translates to CASSVASGLTYEQYF. The rearrangement links TRBV9 to TRBJ2-7, with D possibly being TRBD2 (6 bases). The CDR3 length is 15 residues. V was cut by 0 bases and J by 2 bases, with 12 bases left in between. Germline V lookup: CDR1 SGDLS, CDR2 YYNGEE.

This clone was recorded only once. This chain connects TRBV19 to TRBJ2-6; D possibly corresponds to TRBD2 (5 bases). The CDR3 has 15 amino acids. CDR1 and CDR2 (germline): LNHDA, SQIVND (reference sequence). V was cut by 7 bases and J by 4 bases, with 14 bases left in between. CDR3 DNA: TGTGCCAGTAATCGCCCGGGGTGGGGGGCCAACGTCCTGACTTTC. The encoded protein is CASNRPGWGANVLTF.

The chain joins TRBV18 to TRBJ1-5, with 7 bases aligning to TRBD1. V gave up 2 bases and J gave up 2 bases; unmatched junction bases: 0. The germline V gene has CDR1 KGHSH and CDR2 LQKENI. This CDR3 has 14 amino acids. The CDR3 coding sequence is TGTGCCAGCTCACCAGGGACAGGCAATCAGCCCCAGCATTTT. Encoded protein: CASSPGTGNQPQHF.

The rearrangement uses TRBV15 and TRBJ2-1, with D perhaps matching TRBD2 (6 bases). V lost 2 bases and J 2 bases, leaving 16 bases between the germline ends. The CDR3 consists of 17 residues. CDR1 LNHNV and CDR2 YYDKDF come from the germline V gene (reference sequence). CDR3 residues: CATSRPPVGGPYNEQFF. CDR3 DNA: TGTGCCACCAGCAGACCCCCAGTGGGGGGACCCTACAATGAGCAGTTCTTC.

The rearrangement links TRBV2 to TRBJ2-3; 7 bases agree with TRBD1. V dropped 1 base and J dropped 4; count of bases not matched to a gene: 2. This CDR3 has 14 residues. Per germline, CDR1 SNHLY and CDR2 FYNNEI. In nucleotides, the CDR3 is TGTGCCAGCAGTGAAGGACAGGGTGCAGATACGCAGTATTTT. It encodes CASSEGQGADTQYF.

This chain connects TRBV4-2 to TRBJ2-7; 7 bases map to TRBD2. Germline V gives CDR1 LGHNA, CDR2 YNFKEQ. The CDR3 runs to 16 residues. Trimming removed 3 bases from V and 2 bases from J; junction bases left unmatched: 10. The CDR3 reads CASSQGIRGDPYEQYF. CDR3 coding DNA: TGTGCCAGCAGCCAGGGAATTCGGGGGGACCCCTACGAGCAGTACTTC.

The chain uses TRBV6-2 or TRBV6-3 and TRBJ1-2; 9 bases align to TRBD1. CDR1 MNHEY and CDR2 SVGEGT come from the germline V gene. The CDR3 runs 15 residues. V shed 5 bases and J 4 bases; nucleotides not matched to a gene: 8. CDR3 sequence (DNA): TGTGCCAGCAGTACTCGGGACAGGGCAAGCTATGGCTACACCTTC. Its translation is CASSTRDRASYGYTF.

The CDR3 DNA reads as TGTGCCAGCAGTTTACTGGATACGCAGTATTTT. Amino acids: CASSLLDTQYF. The V and J genes are TRBV12-3 or TRBV12-4 and TRBJ2-3, with D uncertain. The V gene lost 2 bases and the J gene lost 6 bases, with 3 bases spanning the gap. This CDR3 is built from 11 residues.

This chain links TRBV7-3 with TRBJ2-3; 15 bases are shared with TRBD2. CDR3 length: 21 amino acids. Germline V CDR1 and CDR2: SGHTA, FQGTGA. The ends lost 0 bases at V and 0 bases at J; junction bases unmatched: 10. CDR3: CASSLTAGLAGGHISTDTQYF. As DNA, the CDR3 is TGTGCCAGCAGCTTAACAGCGGGACTAGCGGGAGGACACATAAGCACAGATACGCAGTATTTT.

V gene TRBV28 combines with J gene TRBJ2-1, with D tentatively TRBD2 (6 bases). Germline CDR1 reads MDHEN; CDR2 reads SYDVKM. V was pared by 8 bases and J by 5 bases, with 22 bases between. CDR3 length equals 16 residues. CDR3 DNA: TGTGCCAGCCGCAGCTCCGGGACGGGAGTAGACAATGAGCAGTTCTTC. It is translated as CASRSSGTGVDNEQFF.

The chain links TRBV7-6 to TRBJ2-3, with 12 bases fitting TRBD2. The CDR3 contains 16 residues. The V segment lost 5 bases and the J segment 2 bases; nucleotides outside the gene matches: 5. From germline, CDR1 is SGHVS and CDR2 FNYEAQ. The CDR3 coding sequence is TGTGCCAGCAGCGCCAGACTAGCGGGGGACACAGATACGCAGTATTTT. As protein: CASSARLAGDTDTQYF.

The CDR3 sequence: CASSQELGFYEQYF. CDR3 nucleotide sequence: TGCGCCAGCAGCCAAGAACTAGGTTTCTACGAGCAGTACTTC. The chain combines TRBV4-3 with TRBJ2-7, with D perhaps TRBD2 (5 bases). CDR3 length: 14 amino acids. Germline CDR1 reads LGHNA; CDR2 reads YSLEER. V lost 0 bases and J lost 3, with 9 bases in between.

CDR3 amino acids: CATRGGSYEQYF. DNA for the CDR3: TGTGCCACCCGCGGGGGTTCCTACGAGCAGTACTTC. The rearrangement joins TRBV28 to TRBJ2-7; 7 bases are a match to TRBD2. The CDR3 loop spans 12 amino acids. The germline V gene has CDR1 MDHEN and CDR2 SYDVKM. V trimming: 10 bases; J trimming: 1 base; junction bases outside the gene matches: 4.

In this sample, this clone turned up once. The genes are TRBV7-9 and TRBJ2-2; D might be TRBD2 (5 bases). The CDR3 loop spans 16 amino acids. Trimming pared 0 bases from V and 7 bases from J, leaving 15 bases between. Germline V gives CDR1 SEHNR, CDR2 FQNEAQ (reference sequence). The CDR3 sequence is CASSLAYLDSVGELFF. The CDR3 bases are TGTGCCAGCAGCTTAGCATACTTGGATAGCGTCGGGGAGCTGTTTTTT.

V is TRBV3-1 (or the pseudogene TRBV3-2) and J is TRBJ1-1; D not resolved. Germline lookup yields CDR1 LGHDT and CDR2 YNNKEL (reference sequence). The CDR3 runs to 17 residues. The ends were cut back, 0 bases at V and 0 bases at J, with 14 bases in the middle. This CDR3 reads CASSQELGGHLNTEAFF. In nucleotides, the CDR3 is TGTGCCAGCAGCCAAGAATTAGGTGGGCATCTGAACACTGAAGCTTTCTTT.

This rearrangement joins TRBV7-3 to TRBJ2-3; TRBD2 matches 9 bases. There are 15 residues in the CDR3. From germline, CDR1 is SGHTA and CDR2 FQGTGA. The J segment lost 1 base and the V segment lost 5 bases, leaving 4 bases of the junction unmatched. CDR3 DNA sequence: TGTGCCAGCAGCATCTTAGCGGGGGGCACAGATACGCAGTATTTT. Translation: CASSILAGGTDTQYF.

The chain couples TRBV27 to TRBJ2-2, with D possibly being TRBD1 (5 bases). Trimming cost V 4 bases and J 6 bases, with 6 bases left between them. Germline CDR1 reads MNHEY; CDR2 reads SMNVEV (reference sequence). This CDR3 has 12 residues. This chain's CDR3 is CASSSRAGELFF. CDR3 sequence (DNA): TGTGCCAGCAGTTCCAGGGCCGGGGAGCTGTTTTTT.

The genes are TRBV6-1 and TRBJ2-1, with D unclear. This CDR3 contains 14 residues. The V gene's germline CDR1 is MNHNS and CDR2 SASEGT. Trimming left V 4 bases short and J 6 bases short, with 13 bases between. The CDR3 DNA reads TGTGCCAGCAGTGCAGCCTTCGTTCCCAATGAGCAGTTCTTC. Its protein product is CASSAAFVPNEQFF.

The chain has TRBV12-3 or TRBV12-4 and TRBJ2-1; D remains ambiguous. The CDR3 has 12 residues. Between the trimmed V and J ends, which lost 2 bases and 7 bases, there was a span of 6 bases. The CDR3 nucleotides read TGTGCCAGCAGTTTACATCAGAATGAGCAGTTCTTC. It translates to CASSLHQNEQFF.

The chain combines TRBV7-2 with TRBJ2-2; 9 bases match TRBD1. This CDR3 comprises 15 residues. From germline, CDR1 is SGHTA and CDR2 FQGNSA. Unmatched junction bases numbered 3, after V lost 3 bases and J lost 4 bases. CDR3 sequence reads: CASSFVTGGTGELFF. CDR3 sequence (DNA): TGTGCCAGCAGCTTCGTGACAGGGGGCACCGGGGAGCTGTTTTTT.